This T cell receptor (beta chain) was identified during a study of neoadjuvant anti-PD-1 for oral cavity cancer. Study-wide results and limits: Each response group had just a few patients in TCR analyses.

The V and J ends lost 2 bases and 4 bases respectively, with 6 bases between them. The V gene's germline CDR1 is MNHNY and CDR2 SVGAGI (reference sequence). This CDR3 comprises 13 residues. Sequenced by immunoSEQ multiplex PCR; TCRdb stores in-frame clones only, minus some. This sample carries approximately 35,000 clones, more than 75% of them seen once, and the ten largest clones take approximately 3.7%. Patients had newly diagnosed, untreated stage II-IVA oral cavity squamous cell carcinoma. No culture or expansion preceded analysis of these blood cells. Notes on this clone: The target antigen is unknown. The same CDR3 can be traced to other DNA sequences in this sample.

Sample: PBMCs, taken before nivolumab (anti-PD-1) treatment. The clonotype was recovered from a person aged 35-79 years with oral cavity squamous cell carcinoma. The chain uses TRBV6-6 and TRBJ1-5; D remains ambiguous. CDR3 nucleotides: TGTGCCAGCAGTTACGTGGGGAATCAGCCCCAGCATTTT. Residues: CASSYVGNQPQHF.